The 18 T cell receptor beta chains listed next were all sequenced from one sample in a study of T-cell memory formation after mild COVID-19. MiXCR, applied by TCRdb to the 5' RACE reads, yields one record per CDR3 protein. The sample carries 430,000 or so distinct CDR3 sequences, 20% to 25% recorded once. The sample taken for sequencing was PBMCs or a T cell subset sorted from them (not recorded which). The source of these receptors is an adult woman who had mild COVID-19 (a few samples of this study predate the infection). Cell type and time point are not known.

There are a few counts of this clonotype. The rearrangement uses TRBV7-2 and TRBJ2-6; D gene uncertain. Trimming shortened V by 1 base and J by 0 bases, and 13 bases separated the two germline ends. Germline CDR1 SGHTA, CDR2 FQGNSA. The CDR3 is made up of 18 amino acids. CDR3 nucleotides: TGTGCCAGCAGCTTAGACGGTTCCCTCTTCTCTGGGGCCAACGTCCTGACTTTC. Protein sequence: CASSLDGSLFSGANVLTF.

This clonotype was seen a single time. This chain joins TRBV4-3 and TRBJ2-7; perhaps D is TRBD1 or TRBD2 (5 bases each). The CDR3 is made up of 15 amino acids. With 0 bases removed from V and 5 bases from J, the gap between germline ends came to 14 bases. The germline CDR1 and CDR2 sequences are LGHNA and YSLEER. CDR3 amino acids: CASSQERAGGHEQYF. The CDR3 coding sequence is TGCGCCAGCAGCCAAGAGAGGGCTGGGGGTCACGAGCAGTACTTC.

This clonotype was observed a handful of times. V is TRBV7-2 and J is TRBJ2-1, with 8 bases fitting TRBD2. V was pared by 4 bases and J by 8 bases, with 13 bases of the junction left unmatched. The germline gives CDR1 SGHTA, CDR2 FQGNSA. The CDR3 is made up of 16 amino acids. The CDR3 coding sequence is TGTGCCAGCAGCTCCCCCGTAGCGGGATCTTTGGATGAGCAGTTCTTC. It specifies CASSSPVAGSLDEQFF.

This chain uses TRBV5-1 with TRBJ1-4; D not resolved. The CDR3 spans 15 residues. Trimming cost V 5 bases and J 0 bases, with 11 bases left between them. Germline values: CDR1 SGHRS, CDR2 YFSETQ. Here the CDR3 reads CASRITEATNEKLFF. CDR3 sequence (DNA): TGCGCCAGCAGGATAACGGAGGCAACTAATGAAAAACTGTTTTTT.

Here the CDR3 reads CASTPGQSFMNTEAFF. The DNA of the CDR3 is TGTGCCAGCACCCCGGGACAGTCATTTATGAACACTGAAGCTTTCTTT. V and J are TRBV7-2 and TRBJ1-1; 7 bases are a match to TRBD1. CDR1 and CDR2 (germline): SGHTA, FQGNSA. The CDR3 length is 16 residues. Germline trimming cut 7 bases from V and 0 bases from J; bases unmatched to any gene: 11.

The V gene is TRBV7-8, the J gene TRBJ1-5; D gene ambiguous. V lost 2 bases and J 3 bases, leaving 14 bases between the germline ends. The CDR3 totals 16 residues. Germline V lookup: CDR1 SGHVS, CDR2 FQNEAQ. The CDR3 DNA reads as TGTGCCAGCAGCTTATTTTTGAGTCTAGACAATCAGCCCCAGCATTTT. It specifies CASSLFLSLDNQPQHF.

In its sample, this clonotype was seen a few times. V is TRBV14 and J is TRBJ1-1; the D gene is possibly TRBD1 (5 bases). Germline assignment: CDR1 SGHDN and CDR2 FVKESK. The germline V and J ends were trimmed by 2 bases and 2 bases, with 9 bases remaining between them. This CDR3 has 14 residues. CDR3 protein: CASSQFQGNTEAFF. The CDR3 nucleotides are TGTGCCAGCAGCCAATTCCAGGGAAACACTGAAGCTTTCTTT. Looking up the rest from reference TRBV14 and TRBJ1-1 gives the full variable domain: EAGVTQFPSHSVIEKGQTVTLRCDPISGHDNLYWYRRVMGKEIKFLLHFVKESKQDESGMPNNRFLAERTGGTYSTLKVQPAELEDSGVYFCASSQFQGNTEAFFGQGTRLTVV.

This chain uses TRBV6-4 with TRBJ2-7, with TRBD2 identical over 13 bases. The germline V gene has CDR1 MRHNA and CDR2 SNTAGT. Germline trimming cut 2 bases from V and 3 bases from J; bases unmatched to any gene: 7. There are 17 residues in the CDR3. The CDR3 nucleotides are TGTGCCAGCAGTGACGAAGGGACTAGCGGGATGTTCTACGAGCAGTACTTC. Translated: CASSDEGTSGMFYEQYF.

CDR3 sequence reads: CSAREGGVQETQYF. For the CDR3, the DNA is TGCAGTGCTAGAGAAGGGGGAGTGCAAGAGACCCAGTACTTC. The V gene is TRBV20-1, the J gene TRBJ2-5; D may be TRBD1 (6 bases). The CDR3 is 14 amino acids. Germline lookup yields CDR1 DFQATT and CDR2 SNEGSKA (reference sequence). Between the trimmed V and J ends, which lost 0 bases and 2 bases, there was a span of 10 bases.

The V gene is TRBV6-6, the J gene TRBJ2-7, with D perhaps TRBD2 (5 bases). There are 13 residues in the CDR3. The germline V and J ends were trimmed by 6 bases and 2 bases, with 11 bases remaining between them. Germline V gene data show CDR1 as MNHNY and CDR2 as SVGAGI (reference sequence). CDR3 in DNA: TGTGCCAGCAGCGGAGGAACCCCCTACGAGCAGTACTTC. Amino acids: CASSGGTPYEQYF.

The chain combines TRBV20-1 with TRBJ2-7, with TRBD2 matching over 11 bases. With 4 bases clipped from V and 7 bases from J, the junction kept 15 bases outside the gene matches. The CDR3 sequence is 16 residues long. CDR1 is DFQATT and CDR2 is SNEGSKA in the germline V gene (reference sequence). The CDR3 nucleotides are TGCAGTGCTACCTTAGCGGGAGGGCCCATCCTTGGGGAGCAGTACTTC. Residues: CSATLAGGPILGEQYF.

The rearrangement joins TRBV12-3 or TRBV12-4 to TRBJ1-1; D might be TRBD1 (6 bases). V dropped 6 bases and J dropped 5 bases, with 16 bases sitting between them. This CDR3 comprises 14 residues. The CDR3: CASSLTGTGTEAFF. The CDR3 DNA sequence: TGTGCCAGCAGCCTTACAGGGACTGGTACTGAAGCTTTCTTT.

This chain uses TRBV12-3 or TRBV12-4 with TRBJ1-1; D may be TRBD1 (5 bases). Trimming shortened V by 10 bases and J by 3 bases, and 12 bases separated the two germline ends. The CDR3 is 12 amino acids. The CDR3 bases are TGTGCCACCAACTCGGGGGACACTGAAGCTTTCTTT. Amino acids: CATNSGDTEAFF.

This chain connects TRBV15 to TRBJ2-5; 8 nucleotides match TRBD2. From germline, CDR1 is LNHNV and CDR2 YYDKDF (reference sequence). The CDR3 is 18 amino acids. V shed 1 base, J shed 1 base, and the junction held 11 bases outside the gene matches. CDR3 sequence: CATSRARRIAGIQETQYF. The CDR3 DNA reads TGTGCCACCAGCAGAGCCCGTAGGATAGCGGGGATCCAAGAGACCCAGTACTTC.

This clonotype has at least ten counts. Relative to the germline gene, one junction end is altered; a read error may explain this. The V call is TRBV9, the J call TRBJ2-7; D not resolved. Germline CDR1 reads SGDLS; CDR2 reads YYNGEE. The CDR3 is made up of 15 amino acids. The CDR3 reads CASSVAISFSNEQYF. The CDR3 bases are TGTGCCAGCAGCGTAGCTATAAGCTTCTCCAACGAGCAGTACTTC.

V is TRBV24-1 and J is TRBJ2-1, with D uncertain. This CDR3 contains 18 residues. Germline V lookup: CDR1 KGHDR, CDR2 SFDVKD. V was cut by 3 bases and J by 0 bases, with 17 bases left in between. This chain's CDR3 is CATSDPTASLASYNEQFF. The CDR3 DNA reads TGTGCCACCAGTGATCCTACGGCCAGTTTAGCCTCCTACAATGAGCAGTTCTTC.

The V and J genes are TRBV12-3 or TRBV12-4 and TRBJ1-3; D might be TRBD1 (6 bases). CDR3 length: 15 residues. V shed 3 bases and J shed 0 bases, with 9 bases lying between them. Written as DNA, the CDR3 is TGTGCCAGCAGTTTCGGACAGTACTCTGGAAACACCATATATTTT. Residues: CASSFGQYSGNTIYF.

This clonotype has just a few counts. The chain links TRBV20-1 to TRBJ2-1; the D gene could be TRBD1 or TRBD2 (5 bases each). The V gene lost 0 bases and the J gene lost 5 bases, with 14 bases spanning the gap. The CDR3 runs 15 residues. In germline, CDR1 is DFQATT, CDR2 SNEGSKA (reference sequence). The CDR3 reads CSARDPGPQNNEQFF. The CDR3 coding sequence is TGCAGTGCTAGAGATCCGGGGCCACAAAACAATGAGCAGTTCTTC.